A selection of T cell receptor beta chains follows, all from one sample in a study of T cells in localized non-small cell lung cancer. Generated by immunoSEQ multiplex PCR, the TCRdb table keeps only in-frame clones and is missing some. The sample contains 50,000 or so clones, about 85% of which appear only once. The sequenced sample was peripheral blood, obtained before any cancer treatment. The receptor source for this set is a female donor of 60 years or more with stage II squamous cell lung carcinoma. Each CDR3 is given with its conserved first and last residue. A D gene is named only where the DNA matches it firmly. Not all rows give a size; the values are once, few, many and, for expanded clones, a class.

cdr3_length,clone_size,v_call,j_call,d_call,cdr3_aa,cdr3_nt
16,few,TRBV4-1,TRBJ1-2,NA,CASSQKYNGEGYGYTF,TGCGCCAGCAGCCAAAAGTATAATGGGGAGGGATATGGCTACACCTTC
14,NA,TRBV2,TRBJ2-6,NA,CASSGTSGANVLTF,TGTGCCAGCAGCGGAACCTCTGGGGCCAACGTCCTGACTTTC
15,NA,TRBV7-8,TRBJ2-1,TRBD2,CASSLTSGSQAGQFF,TGTGCCAGCAGCTTGACTAGCGGGTCCCAGGCTGGGCAGTTCTTC
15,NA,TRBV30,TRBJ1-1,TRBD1,CAWSSGPVQGAEAFF,TGTGCCTGGAGTAGTGGGCCCGTACAGGGGGCGGAAGCTTTCTTT
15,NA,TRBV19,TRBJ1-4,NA,CASSISVEHAEKLFF,TGTGCCAGTAGTATCTCGGTGGAGCATGCGGAAAAACTGTTTTTT
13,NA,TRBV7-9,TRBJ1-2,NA,CASSPGGEGGYTF,TGTGCCAGCAGCCCCGGTGGGGAGGGTGGCTACACCTTC
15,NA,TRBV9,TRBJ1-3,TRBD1,CASSGMTGPGNTIYF,TGTGCCAGCAGCGGAATGACAGGGCCTGGAAACACCATATATTTT
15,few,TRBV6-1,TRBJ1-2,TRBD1,CASSEGWGQNYGYTF,TGTGCCAGCAGTGAAGGGTGGGGACAGAACTATGGCTACACCTTC
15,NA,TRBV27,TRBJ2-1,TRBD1,CASGTGTGTYNEQFF,TGTGCCAGCGGAACGGGGACAGGGACCTACAATGAGCAGTTCTTC
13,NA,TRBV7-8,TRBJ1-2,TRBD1,CASSFGTDYGYTF,TGTGCCAGCAGCTTCGGGACAGACTATGGCTACACCTTC
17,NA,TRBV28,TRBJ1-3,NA,CASLPAGRAISGNTIYF,TGTGCCAGCCTCCCCGCGGGCAGGGCCATCTCTGGAAACACCATATATTTT
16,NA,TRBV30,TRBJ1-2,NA,CAWGRGSGGEWYGYTF,TGTGCCTGGGGACGCGGGTCGGGGGGCGAATGGTATGGCTACACCTTC
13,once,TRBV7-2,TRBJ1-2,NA,CASSPDRFYGYTF,TGTGCCAGCAGCCCCGACAGGTTCTATGGCTACACCTTC
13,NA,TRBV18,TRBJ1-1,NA,CASSQMGNTEAFF,TGTGCCAGCTCACAGATGGGGAACACTGAAGCTTTCTTT
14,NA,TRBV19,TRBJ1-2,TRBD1,CASSEAGGLRGYTF,TGTGCCAGTAGTGAGGCAGGGGGCCTAAGAGGCTACACCTTC
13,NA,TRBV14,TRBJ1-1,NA,CASSQQGNTEAFF,TGTGCCAGCAGCCAGCAGGGGAACACTGAAGCTTTCTTT
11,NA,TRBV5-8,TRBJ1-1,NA,CASSLVTEAFF,TGTGCCAGCAGCTTGGTCACTGAAGCTTTCTTT
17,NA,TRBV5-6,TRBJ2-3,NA,CASSLDEKGRGTDTQYF,TGTGCCAGCAGCTTGGACGAGAAGGGGAGAGGGACAGATACGCAGTATTTT
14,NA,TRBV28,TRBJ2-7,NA,CASSFTMGRKEQYF,TGTGCCAGCAGTTTTACTATGGGACGAAAGGAGCAGTACTTC
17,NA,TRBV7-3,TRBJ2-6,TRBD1,CASSLTRDSPGANVLTF,TGTGCCAGCAGCTTAACGAGGGACAGTCCTGGGGCCAACGTCCTGACTTTC
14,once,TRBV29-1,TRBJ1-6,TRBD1,CSVRAGTGDSPLHF,TGCAGCGTTCGGGCCGGGACAGGGGATTCACCCCTCCACTTT
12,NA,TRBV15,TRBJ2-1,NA,CATSSKWNEQFF,TGTGCCACCAGCAGTAAGTGGAATGAGCAGTTCTTC
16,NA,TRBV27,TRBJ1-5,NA,CASRIWGGDSNQPQHF,TGTGCCAGCAGAATCTGGGGGGGGGATAGCAATCAGCCCCAGCATTTT
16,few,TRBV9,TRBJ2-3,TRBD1,CASSVSGTGNADTQYF,TGTGCCAGCAGCGTCTCCGGGACAGGGAACGCAGATACGCAGTATTTT
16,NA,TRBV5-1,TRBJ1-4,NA,CASSSTPVATNEKLFF,TGCGCCAGCAGCTCTACACCGGTCGCAACTAATGAAAAACTGTTTTTT
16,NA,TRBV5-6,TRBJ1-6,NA,CASSFRESSYNSPLHF,TGTGCCAGCAGCTTCAGGGAAAGCTCCTATAATTCACCCCTCCACTTT
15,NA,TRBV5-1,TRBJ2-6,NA,CASSGTSSGANVLTF,TGCGCCAGCAGCGGAACGAGCTCTGGGGCCAACGTCCTGACTTTC
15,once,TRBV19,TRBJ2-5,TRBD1,CASRNPGTGEETQYF,TGTGCCAGTAGAAACCCAGGGACAGGGGAAGAGACCCAGTACTTC
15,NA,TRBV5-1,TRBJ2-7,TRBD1,CASSLEGQGAHEQYF,TGCGCCAGCAGCTTGGAAGGTCAGGGGGCCCACGAGCAGTACTTC
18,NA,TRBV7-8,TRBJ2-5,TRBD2,CASYPARRVAGGKETQYF,TGTGCCAGCTACCCCGCCCGCAGAGTAGCGGGGGGGAAAGAGACCCAGTACTTC
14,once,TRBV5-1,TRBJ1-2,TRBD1,CASSLGTGNYGYTF,TGCGCCAGCAGCTTGGGGACAGGGAACTATGGCTACACCTTC
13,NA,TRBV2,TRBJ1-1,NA,CASSVFENTEAFF,TGTGCCAGCAGTGTGTTTGAGAACACTGAAGCTTTCTTT
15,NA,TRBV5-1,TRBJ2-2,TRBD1,CASSSGDRVTGELFF,TGCGCCAGCAGCTCTGGAGACAGGGTCACCGGGGAGCTGTTTTTT
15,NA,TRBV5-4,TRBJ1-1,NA,CASSLSTGRNTEAFF,TGTGCCAGCAGCCTAAGTACAGGGCGCAACACTGAAGCTTTCTTT